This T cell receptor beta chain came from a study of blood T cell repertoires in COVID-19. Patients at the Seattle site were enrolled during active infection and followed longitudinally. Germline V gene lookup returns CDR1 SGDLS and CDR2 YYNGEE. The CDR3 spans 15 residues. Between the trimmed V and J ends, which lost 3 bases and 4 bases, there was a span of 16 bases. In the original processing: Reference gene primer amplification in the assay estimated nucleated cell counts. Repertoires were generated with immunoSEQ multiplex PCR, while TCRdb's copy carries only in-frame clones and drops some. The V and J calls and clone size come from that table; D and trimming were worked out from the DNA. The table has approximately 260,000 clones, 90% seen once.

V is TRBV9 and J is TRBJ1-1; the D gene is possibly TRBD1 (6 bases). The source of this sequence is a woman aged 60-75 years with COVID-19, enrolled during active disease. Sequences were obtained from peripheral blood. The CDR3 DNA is TGTGCCAGCAGCGCCAGGGGATTAGGGTCCACTGAAGCTTTCTTT. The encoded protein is CASSARGLGSTEAFF.